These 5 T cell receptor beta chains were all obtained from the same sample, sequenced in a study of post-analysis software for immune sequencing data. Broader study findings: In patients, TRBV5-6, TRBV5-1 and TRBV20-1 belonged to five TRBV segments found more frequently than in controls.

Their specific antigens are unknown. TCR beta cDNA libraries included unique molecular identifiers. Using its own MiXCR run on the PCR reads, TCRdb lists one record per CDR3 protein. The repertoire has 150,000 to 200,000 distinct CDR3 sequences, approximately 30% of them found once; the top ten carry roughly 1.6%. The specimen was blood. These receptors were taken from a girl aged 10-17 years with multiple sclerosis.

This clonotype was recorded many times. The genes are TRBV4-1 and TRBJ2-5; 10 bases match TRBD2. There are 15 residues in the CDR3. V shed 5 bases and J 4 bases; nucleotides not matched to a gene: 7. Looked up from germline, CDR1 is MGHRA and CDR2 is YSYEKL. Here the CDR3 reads CASSAGTSVRETQYF. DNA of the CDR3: TGCGCCAGCAGCGCCGGGACTAGCGTTCGAGAGACCCAGTACTTC.

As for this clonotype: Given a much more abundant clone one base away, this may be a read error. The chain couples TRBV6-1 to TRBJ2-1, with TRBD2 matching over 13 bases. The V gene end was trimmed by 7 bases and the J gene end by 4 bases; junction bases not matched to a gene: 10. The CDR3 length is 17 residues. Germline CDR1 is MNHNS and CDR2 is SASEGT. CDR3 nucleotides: TGTGCCAGCAATGGACTAGCGGGAGTACTAGGATACAATGAGCAGTTCTTC. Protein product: CASNGLAGVLGYNEQFF.

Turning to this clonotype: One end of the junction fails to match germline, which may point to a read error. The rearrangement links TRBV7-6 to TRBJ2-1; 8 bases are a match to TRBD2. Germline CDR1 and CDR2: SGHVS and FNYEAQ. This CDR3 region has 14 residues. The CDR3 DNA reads TGTGCTAGCAGCTTAGCGGGGCGGATCAATGAGCAGTTCTTC. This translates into CASSLAGRINEQFF. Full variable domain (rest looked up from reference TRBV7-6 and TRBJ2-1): GAGVSQSPRYKVTKRGQDVALRCDPISGHVSLYWYRQALGQGPEFLTYFNYEAQQDKSGLPNDRFSAERPEGSISTLTIQRTEQRDSAMYRCASSLAGRINEQFFGPGTRLTVL.

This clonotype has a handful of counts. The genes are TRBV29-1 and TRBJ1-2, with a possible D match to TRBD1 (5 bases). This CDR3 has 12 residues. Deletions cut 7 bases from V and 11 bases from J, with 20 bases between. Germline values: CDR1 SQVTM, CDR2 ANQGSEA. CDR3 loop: CSARFGHQRYTF. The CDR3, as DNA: TGCAGCGCCCGCTTCGGACACCAGAGATACACCTTC.

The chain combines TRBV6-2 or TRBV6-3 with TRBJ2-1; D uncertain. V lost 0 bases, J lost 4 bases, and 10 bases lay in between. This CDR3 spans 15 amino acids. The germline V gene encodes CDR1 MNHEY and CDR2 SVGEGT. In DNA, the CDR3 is TGTGCCAGCAGTTACTCGAGGCCCGAGTACAATGAGCAGTTCTTC. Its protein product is CASSYSRPEYNEQFF.